This T cell receptor (beta chain) was sequenced for a study of T cell responses to AZD1222 COVID-19 vaccine. Study-level points and caveats: White British donors predominated, females outnumbered males, and clonal diversity was possibly underestimated.

Germline V lookup: CDR1 MNHEY, CDR2 SMNVEV (reference sequence). CDR3 length: 13 residues. V was pared by 8 bases and J by 7 bases, with 15 bases between. Concerning this clone itself: The antigen remains unidentified.

Measured with immunoSEQ multiplex PCR; TCRdb has only the in-frame clones, and not every one. The profile shows about 140,000 clones, roughly 90% of them singletons. This clonotype originated in an adult in good health. The sample consisted of peripheral blood, taken on day 0 of AZD1222 vaccination. The chain uses TRBV27 and TRBJ1-5; tentative D call: TRBD1 (6 bases). CDR3 protein: CASASQGRQPQHF. CDR3 sequence (DNA): TGTGCCAGCGCCTCACAGGGCCGCCAGCCCCAGCATTTT.